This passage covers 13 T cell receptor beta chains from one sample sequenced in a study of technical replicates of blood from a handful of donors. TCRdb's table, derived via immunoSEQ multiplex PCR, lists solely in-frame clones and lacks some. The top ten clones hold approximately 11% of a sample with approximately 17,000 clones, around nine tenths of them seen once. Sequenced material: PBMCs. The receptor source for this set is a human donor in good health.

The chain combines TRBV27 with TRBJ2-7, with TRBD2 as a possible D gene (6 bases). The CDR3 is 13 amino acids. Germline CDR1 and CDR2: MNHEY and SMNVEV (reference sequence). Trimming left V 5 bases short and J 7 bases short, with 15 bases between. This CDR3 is CASSPTVAGEQYF. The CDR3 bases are TGTGCCAGCAGTCCGACGGTTGCGGGGGAGCAGTACTTC.

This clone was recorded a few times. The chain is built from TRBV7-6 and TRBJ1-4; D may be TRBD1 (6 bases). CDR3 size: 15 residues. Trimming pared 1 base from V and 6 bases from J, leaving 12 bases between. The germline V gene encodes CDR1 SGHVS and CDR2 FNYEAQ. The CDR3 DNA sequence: TGTGCCAGCAGCTTAGAAGTGGGGGCCGATGAAAAACTGTTTTTT. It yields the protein CASSLEVGADEKLFF.

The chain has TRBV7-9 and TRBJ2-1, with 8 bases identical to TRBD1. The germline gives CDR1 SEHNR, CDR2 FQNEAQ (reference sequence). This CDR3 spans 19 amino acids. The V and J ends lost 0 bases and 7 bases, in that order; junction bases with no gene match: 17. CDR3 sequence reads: CASSLANSRQQGVLNEQFF. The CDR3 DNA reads TGTGCCAGCAGCTTAGCGAATTCGAGGCAACAGGGGGTGTTGAATGAGCAGTTCTTC.

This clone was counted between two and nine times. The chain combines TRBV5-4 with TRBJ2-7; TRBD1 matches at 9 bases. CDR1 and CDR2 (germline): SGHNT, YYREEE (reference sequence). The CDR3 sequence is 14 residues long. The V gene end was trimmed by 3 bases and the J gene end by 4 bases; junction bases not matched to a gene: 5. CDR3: CASSSTGGIYEQYF. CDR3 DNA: TGTGCCAGCAGCTCTACAGGGGGCATTTACGAGCAGTACTTC.

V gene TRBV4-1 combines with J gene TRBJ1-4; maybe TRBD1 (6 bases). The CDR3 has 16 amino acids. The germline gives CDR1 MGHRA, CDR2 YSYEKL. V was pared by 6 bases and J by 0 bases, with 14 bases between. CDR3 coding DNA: TGCGCCAGCAGTCCCGGGGGGGGCGCAACTAATGAAAAACTGTTTTTT. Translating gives CASSPGGGATNEKLFF.

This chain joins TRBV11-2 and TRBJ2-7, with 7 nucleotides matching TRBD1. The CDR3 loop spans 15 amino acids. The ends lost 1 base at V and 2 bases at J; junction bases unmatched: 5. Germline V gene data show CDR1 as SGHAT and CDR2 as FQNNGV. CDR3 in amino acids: CASSLVQGQAYEQYF. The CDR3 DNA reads TGTGCCAGCAGCTTAGTCCAAGGACAGGCCTACGAGCAGTACTTC.

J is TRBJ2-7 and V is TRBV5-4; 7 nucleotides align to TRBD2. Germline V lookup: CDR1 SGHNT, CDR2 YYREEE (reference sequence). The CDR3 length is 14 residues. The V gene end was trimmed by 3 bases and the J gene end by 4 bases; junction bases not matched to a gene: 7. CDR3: CASSSRTSPYEQYF. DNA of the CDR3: TGTGCCAGCAGCTCAAGGACTAGTCCTTACGAGCAGTACTTC.

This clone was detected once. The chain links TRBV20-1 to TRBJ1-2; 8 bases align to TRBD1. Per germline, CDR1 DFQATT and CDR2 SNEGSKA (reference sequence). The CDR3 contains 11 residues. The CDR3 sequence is CRLDRGYGYTF. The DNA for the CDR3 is TGCAGATTAGACAGGGGCTATGGCTACACCTTC.

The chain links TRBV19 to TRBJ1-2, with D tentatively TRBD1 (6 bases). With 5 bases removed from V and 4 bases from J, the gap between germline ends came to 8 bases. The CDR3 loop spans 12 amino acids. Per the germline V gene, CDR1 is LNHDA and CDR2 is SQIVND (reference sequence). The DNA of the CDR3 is TGTGCCAGTAGTCCAGGGGCCTATGGCTACACCTTC. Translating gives CASSPGAYGYTF.

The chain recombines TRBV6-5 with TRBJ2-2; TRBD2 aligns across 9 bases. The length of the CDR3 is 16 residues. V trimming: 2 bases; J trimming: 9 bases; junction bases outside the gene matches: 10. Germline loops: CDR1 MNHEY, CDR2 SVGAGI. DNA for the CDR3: TGTGCCAGCAGTTACACTAGCGGGCGGGACCACCGGGAGCTGTTTTTT. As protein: CASSYTSGRDHRELFF.

CDR3 in DNA: TGCGCCAGCAGCTCCAGGGTAGACAATGAGCAGTTCTTC. This sequence encodes CASSSRVDNEQFF. This chain links TRBV5-1 with TRBJ2-1, with D maybe TRBD1 (5 bases). The CDR3 runs to 13 residues. Germline CDR1 and CDR2: SGHRS and YFSETQ. V shed 3 bases and J shed 5 bases, with 9 bases lying between them.

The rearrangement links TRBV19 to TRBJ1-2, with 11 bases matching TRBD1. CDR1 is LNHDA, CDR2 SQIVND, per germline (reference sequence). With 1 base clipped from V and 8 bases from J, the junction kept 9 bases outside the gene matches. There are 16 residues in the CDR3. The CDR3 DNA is TGTGCCAGTAGTATAGTTCCCCCTAGGACAGGGGGCGGCTACACCTTC. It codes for CASSIVPPRTGGGYTF.

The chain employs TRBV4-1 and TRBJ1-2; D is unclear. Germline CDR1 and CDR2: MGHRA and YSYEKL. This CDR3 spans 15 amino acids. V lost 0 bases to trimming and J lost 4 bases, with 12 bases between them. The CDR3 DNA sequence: TGCGCCAGCAGCCAAGATAGTCAGGCCGCCTATGGCTACACCTTC. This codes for CASSQDSQAAYGYTF.